This T cell receptor (beta chain) is from a study of identical twins. There are 15 residues in the CDR3. The germline V gene encodes CDR1 PRHDT and CDR2 FYEKMQ (reference sequence). Worth noting for this clonotype: The junction departs from germline at one end; a sequencing error may be responsible.

Template switching added a universal primer site, and cDNA bore unique molecular identifiers. TCRdb reprocessed the 5' RACE reads with MiXCR, giving one entry per CDR3 protein. Of about 190,000 distinct CDR3 sequences listed, more than 15% are singletons. The same sample was also studied in work on T cells expressing NK-cell markers. From that report: Eight donors were sequenced, of whom seven were HCMV-seropositive, while the remaining one was HCMV-seronegative. One observes that, in several donors, these clonotypes were also the leading ones within the CD3+CD56-NKG2C+ fraction.

The sequenced sample consisted of CD8+ T cells sorted from blood. The V and J genes are TRBV13 and TRBJ2-3; 9 nucleotides align to TRBD2. The TCR comes from a woman younger than 35 in good health. CDR3 nucleotide sequence: TGTTCCAGCAGCCCCGACCGGACTAGCGAAGATACGCAGTATTTT. It encodes CSSSPDRTSEDTQYF.